Listed below are T cell receptor beta chains from one sample, sequenced in a study of CD4 T cells in relation to SARS-CoV-2 and coronaviruses. The assay was immunoSEQ multiplex PCR, and TCRdb's table has in-frame clones only and misses some. The sample yields about 26,000 clones, approximately 73% seen once. What these receptors recognize is not known. The source material was CD4+ T cells from PBMCs, cultured in vitro. The receptor set was obtained from a human donor in good health. The CDR3 runs from the conserved cysteine through the conserved F or W. The D gene is left open where the match is weak. The size field is filled for only some rows; it gives once, few, many or a size class.

abundance	d_gene	v_gene	j_gene	CDR3aa	CDR3nt
.	TRBD2	TRBV18	TRBJ2-1	CASSPQLAVSNEQFF	TGTGCCAGCTCACCACAACTAGCGGTGAGCAATGAGCAGTTCTTC
.	.	TRBV20-1	TRBJ1-4	CSGAEHEKLFF	TGCAGTGGGGCAGAGCATGAAAAACTGTTTTTT
.	.	TRBV7-2	TRBJ1-2	CASSLWSGGAEVYGYTF	TGTGCCAGCAGCTTGTGGTCGGGGGGCGCTGAGGTTTATGGCTACACCTTC
.	.	TRBV30	TRBJ1-2	CAWSGGVYGYTF	TGTGCCTGGAGTGGAGGGGTGTATGGCTACACCTTC
few	.	TRBV5-8	TRBJ1-1	CASSLSLGTQMNTEAFF	TGTGCCAGCAGCTTGTCACTCGGGACACAAATGAACACTGAAGCTTTCTTT
.	TRBD2	TRBV6-6	TRBJ2-1	CASSLSGSSYNEQFF	TGTGCCAGCAGCTTAAGCGGGAGCTCCTACAATGAGCAGTTCTTC
.	.	TRBV19	TRBJ2-5	CASRPGGRETQYF	TGTGCCAGTAGACCCGGGGGGCGGGAGACCCAGTACTTC
once	.	TRBV2	TRBJ1-3	CASSQMSISGNTIYF	TGTGCCAGCAGTCAAATGTCGATCTCTGGAAACACCATATATTTT
.	TRBD2	TRBV7-2	TRBJ2-2	CASSKWGLAGGQTGELFF	TGTGCCAGCAGCAAATGGGGTCTAGCGGGGGGGCAGACCGGGGAGCTGTTTTTT
once	.	TRBV7-7	TRBJ1-2	CASGRNRAPPRLLPNYGYTF	TGTGCTAGCGGGCGGAACAGGGCCCCCCCCAGGCTTTTGCCTAACTATGGCTACACCTTC
.	TRBD1	TRBV3-1/TRBV3-2	TRBJ2-2	CASSQAQGAIYGELFF	TGTGCCAGCAGCCAAGCCCAGGGGGCGATTTATGGGGAGCTGTTTTTT
.	TRBD1	TRBV3-1/TRBV3-2	TRBJ2-5	CASSQPGQQETQYF	TGTGCCAGCAGCCAGCCGGGACAGCAAGAGACCCAGTACTTC
.	.	TRBV30	TRBJ1-3	CAWSVQPGNTIYF	TGTGCCTGGAGTGTACAACCTGGAAACACCATATATTTT
.	.	TRBV5-1	TRBJ1-2	CASGGTENYGYTF	TGCGCCAGCGGGGGGACTGAAAACTATGGCTACACCTTC
.	.	TRBV6-5	TRBJ2-3	CASSYGGSTDTQYF	TGTGCCAGCAGTTACGGGGGGAGCACAGATACGCAGTATTTT
.	TRBD2	TRBV11-2	TRBJ2-3	CASSLDRGGATDTQYF	TGTGCCAGCAGCTTAGATCGGGGGGGGGCAACAGATACGCAGTATTTT
.	TRBD2	TRBV7-9	TRBJ2-4	CASSLGGENIQYF	TGTGCCAGCAGCCTGGGGGGGGAGAACATTCAGTACTTC
.	TRBD1	TRBV7-2	TRBJ1-1	CASSLNPGQGNTEAFF	TGTGCCAGCAGCTTAAACCCGGGACAGGGGAATACTGAAGCTTTCTTT
.	.	TRBV6-5	TRBJ1-5	CASSNREEQPQHF	TGTGCCAGCAGTAACAGAGAGGAACAGCCCCAGCATTTT
.	TRBD1	TRBV18	TRBJ1-2	CASSPSGTGVIGYTF	TGTGCCAGCTCACCGTCCGGGACAGGAGTGATTGGCTACACCTTC
.	TRBD2	TRBV5-1	TRBJ2-7	CASSLTSGNNYEQYF	TGCGCCAGCAGCTTAACTAGCGGGAATAACTACGAGCAGTACTTC
.	TRBD2	TRBV3-1/TRBV3-2	TRBJ2-3	CASSPVAGSTDTQYF	TGTGCCAGCAGCCCCGTAGCGGGAAGCACAGATACGCAGTATTTT
.	.	TRBV7-3	TRBJ2-7	CASTFRSVPKGF	TGTGCCAGCACCTTCCGATCGGTCCCAAAGGGCTTC
.	.	TRBV6-5	TRBJ2-5	CASTPGPNFQETQYF	TGTGCCAGCACCCCGGGTCCCAATTTTCAAGAGACCCAGTACTTC
few	.	TRBV27	TRBJ1-5	CASSLYGDSNQPQHF	TGTGCCAGCAGTTTATACGGAGATAGCAATCAGCCCCAGCATTTT
.	.	TRBV19	TRBJ1-2	CASSPRQPLLNYGYTF	TGTGCCAGTAGTCCGCGACAGCCGCTCCTTAACTATGGCTACACCTTC
.	.	TRBV6-5	TRBJ2-6	CASSYDGGAGANVLTF	TGTGCCAGCAGTTACGATGGGGGCGCCGGGGCCAACGTCCTGACTTTC
.	.	TRBV11-3	TRBJ2-5	CASSSRGRETQYF	TGTGCCAGCAGCAGCCGGGGCCGGGAGACCCAGTACTTC
.	.	TRBV10-1	TRBJ1-1	CASSGSGTQPEAFF	TGCGCCAGCAGTGGATCGGGGACTCAGCCTGAAGCTTTCTTT
.	.	TRBV4-2	TRBJ2-5	CASSQALSQGTQYF	TGTGCCAGCAGCCAAGCGCTCAGTCAAGGGACCCAGTACTTC
.	.	TRBV7-9	TRBJ1-3	CASSFQGPGPSIYF	TGTGCCAGCAGCTTCCAAGGCCCGGGACCGAGTATATATTTT
.	.	TRBV29-1	TRBJ2-7	CSVETSGPYEQYF	TGCAGCGTTGAAACCAGCGGTCCCTACGAGCAGTACTTC
few	TRBD2	TRBV11-2	TRBJ2-1	CASSLGGGSGGTNNEQFF	TGTGCCAGCAGCTTAGGAGGAGGATCGGGGGGGACAAACAATGAGCAGTTCTTC
few	TRBD2	TRBV5-4	TRBJ2-1	CASSLAASGRKNEQFF	TGTGCCAGCAGCTTGGCGGCTAGCGGGAGAAAGAATGAGCAGTTCTTC
.	TRBD1	TRBV10-3	TRBJ2-7	CATAGTGYTYEQYF	TGTGCCACCGCGGGGACAGGGTACACCTACGAGCAGTACTTC
.	TRBD2	TRBV9	TRBJ2-1	CASSERWEGNEQFF	TGTGCCAGCAGCGAGAGGTGGGAGGGTAATGAGCAGTTCTTC
.	.	TRBV30	TRBJ2-2	CAWSVLRGGAGELFF	TGTGCCTGGAGTGTACTAAGGGGCGGTGCCGGGGAGCTGTTTTTT
once	TRBD2	TRBV29-1	TRBJ2-1	CSVRAGGPNSEQFF	TGCAGCGTTCGCGCGGGAGGGCCCAATAGTGAGCAGTTCTTC
.	TRBD1	TRBV10-3	TRBJ2-2	CAISGMMGQGATGELFF	TGTGCCATCAGTGGGATGATGGGACAGGGGGCGACCGGGGAGCTGTTTTTT
.	TRBD1	TRBV5-1	TRBJ1-5	CAGDRDYQPQHF	TGCGCCGGAGACAGGGACTATCAGCCCCAGCATTTT
.	TRBD2	TRBV15	TRBJ2-1	CATSRGPSGSYNEQFF	TGTGCCACCAGCAGAGGCCCTAGCGGATCCTACAATGAGCAGTTCTTC
.	.	TRBV6-5	TRBJ2-2	CASQNPPNTGELFF	TGTGCCAGCCAGAACCCCCCTAACACCGGGGAGCTGTTTTTT
few	TRBD2	TRBV11-2	TRBJ2-2	CASRKLAGSTGELFF	TGTGCCAGCAGGAAACTAGCGGGAAGCACCGGGGAGCTGTTTTTT
.	.	TRBV5-4	TRBJ2-2	CASSLILPPGELFF	TGTGCCAGCAGCTTGATCTTACCCCCCGGGGAGCTGTTTTTT
.	.	TRBV19	TRBJ2-5	CASSILGVETQYF	TGTGCCAGTAGTATTTTAGGGGTGGAGACCCAGTACTTC
few	TRBD1	TRBV19	TRBJ1-1	CASIYNRGMNTEAFF	TGTGCCAGTATTTATAACAGGGGAATGAACACTGAAGCTTTCTTT
.	.	TRBV4-1	TRBJ2-3	CASSQGLYTTDTQYF	TGCGCCAGCAGCCAAGGCTTGTATACCACAGATACGCAGTATTTT
once	TRBD2	TRBV24-1	TRBJ2-3	CATSAEGLAGGGDTQYF	TGTGCCACCAGTGCTGAAGGACTAGCGGGGGGGGGTGATACGCAGTATTTT
.	.	TRBV14	TRBJ2-5	CASSQDFNRWYQETQYF	TGTGCCAGCAGCCAAGACTTCAACCGATGGTACCAAGAGACCCAGTACTTC